Below, 8 T cell receptor beta chains from the same sample are listed, as sequenced in a study of shared clonotypes between healthy human individuals. The table came from immunoSEQ multiplex PCR; TCRdb's copy has only in-frame clones and leaves some out. The table lists 1.6 million or so clones, just under 99% of them singletons. Specimen: naive CD4+ T cells sorted from blood. Subset of the sample: CD45RA+ positively selected. The receptors were sampled from a man aged 25 to 45 in good health.

The V and J genes are TRBV28 and TRBJ1-1; D may be TRBD1 (5 bases). Germline V CDR1 and CDR2: MDHEN, SYDVKM. With 7 bases removed from V and 1 base from J, the gap between germline ends came to 10 bases. The CDR3 covers 13 residues. The CDR3 region is CASMQGWNTEAFF. CDR3 sequence (DNA): TGTGCCAGCATGCAGGGATGGAACACTGAAGCTTTCTTT.

This CDR3 reads CASSAIGGAGGKTQYF. The CDR3 nucleotides are TGTGCCAGTAGTGCCATCGGGGGAGCGGGTGGGAAGACCCAGTACTTC. This sequence joins TRBV19 and TRBJ2-5, with D maybe TRBD2 (6 bases). CDR1 is LNHDA and CDR2 is SQIVND in the germline V gene (reference sequence). The CDR3 has 16 amino acids. V gave up 5 bases and J gave up 6 bases, with 22 bases separating them.

J is TRBJ2-6 and V is TRBV7-9; 7 bases match TRBD1. In germline, CDR1 is SEHNR, CDR2 FQNEAQ (reference sequence). Trimming cost V 5 bases and J 18 bases; bases outside gene matches: 19. The CDR3 has 15 amino acids. CDR3 nucleotides: TGTGCCAGCAGCCCGCCGGGACAGAGAGGGCTCCTCCAGACTTTC. Encoded protein: CASSPPGQRGLLQTF.

The rearrangement links TRBV5-5 to TRBJ1-4, with unresolved D. The germline V gene encodes CDR1 SGHKS and CDR2 YYEKEE (reference sequence). Trimming shortened V by 0 bases and J by 8 bases, and 11 bases separated the two germline ends. This CDR3 has 14 amino acids. CDR3 nucleotides: TGTGCCAGCAGCTTGGAGGGTTTAGAGGAAAAACTGTTTTTT. It yields the protein CASSLEGLEEKLFF.

The genes are TRBV5-4 and TRBJ1-1; a possible D gene is TRBD1 (6 bases). The CDR3 sequence is 17 residues long. Trimming stripped 1 base from V and 1 base from J, with 17 bases between. Germline CDR1 is SGHNT and CDR2 is YYREEE (reference sequence). CDR3 region: CASSLRLRGAGNTEAFF. The CDR3 nucleotides are TGTGCCAGCAGCTTGAGATTGCGGGGGGCAGGGAACACTGAAGCTTTCTTT.

The chain recombines TRBV10-3 with TRBJ2-2; 10 bases are shared with TRBD2. Germline CDR1 is ENHRY and CDR2 is SYGVKD. CDR3 length: 14 residues. The junction had 4 bases not matched to a gene; V was cut back by 5 bases and J by 7 bases. The CDR3 here is CAISPGLAIGELFF. The CDR3 nucleotides read TGTGCCATCAGTCCGGGACTAGCGATCGGGGAGCTGTTTTTT.

The chain joins TRBV9 to TRBJ1-1; possibly TRBD1 for D (5 bases). The V end lost 0 bases, the J end lost 2 bases, and 8 bases lay between the germline ends. The CDR3 is 14 amino acids. Germline V gives CDR1 SGDLS, CDR2 YYNGEE. CDR3 residues: CASSVGTINTEAFF. In nucleotides, the CDR3 is TGTGCCAGCAGCGTAGGGACAATTAACACTGAAGCTTTCTTT. Drawing the rest from reference TRBV9 and TRBJ1-1, the complete variable domain is DSGVTQTPKHLITATGQRVTLRCSPRSGDLSVYWYQQSLDQGLQFLIQYYNGEERAKGNILERFSAQQFPDLHSELNLSSLELGDSALYFCASSVGTINTEAFFGQGTRLTVV.

This CDR3 is CASSSLGTGLSGNTIYF. The CDR3 DNA reads TGCGCCAGCAGCTCCCTAGGGACAGGCCTCTCTGGAAACACCATATATTTT. This chain links TRBV5-1 with TRBJ1-3; 8 bases match TRBD1. Germline CDR1 reads SGHRS; CDR2 reads YFSETQ. V trimming: 3 bases; J trimming: 0 bases; junction bases outside the gene matches: 8. This CDR3 region has 17 residues.